This T cell receptor (beta chain) was sequenced for a study of T cell responses to AZD1222 COVID-19 vaccine. CDR1 is SGHRS, CDR2 YFSETQ, per germline. With 2 bases removed from V and 3 bases from J, the gap between germline ends came to 5 bases. The CDR3 has 12 residues. Here immunoSEQ multiplex PCR was the method, and the copy in TCRdb shows in-frame clones only, minus some. The repertoire holds roughly 100,000 clones, with roughly 92% as singletons. The input for sequencing was peripheral blood, taken 28 days after the second AZD1222 dose. The chain employs TRBV5-1 and TRBJ1-1; D is uncertain. The TCR was taken from an adult who received the AZD1222 COVID-19 vaccine. CDR3 sequence: CASSFQDTEAFF. The CDR3 DNA reads TGCGCCAGCAGCTTCCAGGACACTGAAGCTTTCTTT.